Following are 2 T cell receptor beta chains from one sample sequenced in a study of early T cells in non-severe SARS-CoV-2 infection (dated by TCRdb to about 2021). Libraries were prepared through 5' RACE. Sequencing used a NextSeq 500. Using fastp trimming at Q25 and MiXCR clonotype assembly, TCRdb reanalyzed the public sequencing data and kept in-frame beta chains. Merged by CDR3 protein, the rows form single entries marked with the most common genes and DNA. Within this sample are tens of thousands of distinct CDR3 sequences, with approximately 12% of them counted one time only. The ten largest account for under 4.5% of the sample. Sequenced here: whole blood, sampled at baseline. The receptors here all came from an adult who was a healthcare worker with PCR-confirmed SARS-CoV-2 infection or an uninfected control (not recorded which).

The CDR3 region has the DNA TGTGCCATCAGGACAGGGGGCTACGAGCAGTACTTC. It specifies CAIRTGGYEQYF. The chain recombines TRBV10-3 with TRBJ2-7; 9 bases match TRBD1. After removal of 6 bases from V and 3 bases from J, the junction contained 0 bases not matched to a gene. Germline V gene data show CDR1 as ENHRY and CDR2 as SYGVKD. The CDR3 has 12 residues.

This clonotype was seen more than once but under ten times. CDR3 in DNA: TGCAGTGCTAGAGATTTAGCAGGATCCAATGAGCAGTTCTTC. Protein product: CSARDLAGSNEQFF. J is TRBJ2-1 and V is TRBV20-1; D remains unclear. With 0 bases removed from V and 6 bases from J, the gap between germline ends came to 12 bases. Germline lookup yields CDR1 DFQATT and CDR2 SNEGSKA (reference sequence). CDR3 length equals 14 residues.